A single sample gave rise to the 29 T cell receptor beta chains below, sequenced in a study of blood T cells in healthy people across ages. For the second PCR, which ran for about 7 to 12 cycles, a sample-barcoded 5' primer and a J-beta primer mix were used. One entry per CDR3 protein, called by TCRdb with MiXCR from the 5' RACE reads. The data contain fewer than 1.5 million distinct CDR3 sequences, approximately 42% of them singletons. The specimen was blood. These receptors were taken from a woman aged 18-29 years in good health.

This clonotype was counted between two and nine times. The J gene is TRBJ2-7, the V gene TRBV10-2, with no clear D. The CDR3 covers 15 residues. With 2 bases removed from V and 3 bases from J, the gap between germline ends came to 14 bases. Per the germline V gene, CDR1 is WSHSY and CDR2 is SAAADI. CDR3: CASSESPRASYEQYF. The CDR3 bases are TGCGCCAGCAGTGAGAGTCCACGAGCTAGCTACGAGCAGTACTTC.

This clonotype turned up a few times. V is TRBV5-1 and J is TRBJ2-7; D is unresolved. Germline CDR1 reads SGHRS; CDR2 reads YFSETQ. The CDR3 is 14 residues long. With 1 base removed from V and 0 bases from J, the gap between germline ends came to 8 bases. The CDR3 sequence is CASSLFEISYEQYF. The CDR3 nucleotides are TGCGCCAGCAGCTTGTTCGAGATCTCCTACGAGCAGTACTTC.

This clonotype was counted only a few times. The V and J genes are TRBV5-1 and TRBJ1-5; D may be TRBD1 (6 bases). The V gene lost 4 bases and the J gene lost 2 bases, with 13 bases spanning the gap. Germline assignment: CDR1 SGHRS and CDR2 YFSETQ. CDR3 length: 15 residues. CDR3 bases: TGCGCCAGCAGCCCACAGGGATTGGGCAATCAGCCCCAGCATTTT. This codes for CASSPQGLGNQPQHF.

This clonotype came up once. The J gene is TRBJ2-7, the V gene TRBV10-2, with a weak D call TRBD1 (6 bases). The assigned J gene may be wrong: the sequence end matches TRBJ2-5 better. Per germline, CDR1 WSHSY and CDR2 SAAADI. CDR3 size: 13 residues. CDR3 residues: CARVQGFGETQYF. CDR3 DNA: TGCGCCAGAGTACAGGGTTTTGGAGAGACCCAGTACTTC.

The chain is built from TRBV7-9 and TRBJ2-7; 10 bases line up with TRBD2. V lost 8 bases to trimming and J lost 3 bases; unmatched junction nucleotides: 13. Germline CDR1 and CDR2: SEHNR and FQNEAQ (reference sequence). This CDR3 is built from 16 residues. CDR3 in amino acids: CASGGDSGGTLYEQYF. CDR3 nucleotides: TGTGCCAGCGGCGGCGATAGCGGGGGGACCCTCTACGAGCAGTACTTC.

This chain connects TRBV27 to TRBJ2-3, with 9 bases that match TRBD1. Germline V gene sequence: CDR1 MNHEY, CDR2 SMNVEV (reference sequence). Trimming cost V 6 bases and J 1 base; bases outside gene matches: 11. The CDR3 consists of 17 residues. CDR3 nucleotides: TGTGCCAGCAGCAAACGCCGGACAGGGGACCGCACAGATACGCAGTATTTT. This codes for CASSKRRTGDRTDTQYF.

This clonotype came up many times. This sequence joins TRBV5-1 and TRBJ2-7, with a weak D call TRBD1 (6 bases). Germline CDR1 reads SGHRS; CDR2 reads YFSETQ. V dropped 3 bases and J dropped 1 base, with 11 bases sitting between them. The CDR3 is made up of 14 amino acids. The CDR3, as DNA: TGCGCCAGCAGCTATAACGACAGGTCCTACGAGCAGTACTTC. It codes for CASSYNDRSYEQYF.

V usage is TRBV29-1 and J usage is TRBJ2-3, with 12 nucleotides matching TRBD2. This CDR3 has 16 residues. Germline values: CDR1 SQVTM, CDR2 ANQGSEA. V trimming: 7 bases; J trimming: 0 bases; junction bases outside the gene matches: 8. CDR3 DNA sequence: TGCAGCGGAACTAGCGGGGGGACTACTAGCACAGATACGCAGTATTTT. Protein product: CSGTSGGTTSTDTQYF.

V is TRBV5-1 and J is TRBJ1-1; D might be TRBD1 (5 bases). From germline, CDR1 is SGHRS and CDR2 YFSETQ. The CDR3 consists of 12 residues. V was trimmed by 9 bases and J by 1 base, leaving 10 bases between them. The chain's CDR3 is CATKDTNTEAFF. CDR3 DNA sequence: TGCGCCACCAAGGACACGAACACTGAAGCTTTCTTT.

This clonotype was seen once. The chain combines TRBV2 with TRBJ2-2, with D perhaps matching TRBD1 (6 bases). Germline values: CDR1 SNHLY, CDR2 FYNNEI. The CDR3 length is 13 residues. V lost 6 bases and J lost 8, with 13 bases in between. CDR3 nucleotide sequence: TGTGCCAGCAGGACCCTTCAGGGGGGGGAGCTGTTTTTT. Translation gives CASRTLQGGELFF.

This clonotype occurred a few times. This chain joins TRBV5-1 and TRBJ2-1; D is unresolved. In germline, CDR1 is SGHRS, CDR2 YFSETQ. This CDR3 is 16 amino acids long. The V and J ends lost 0 bases and 2 bases respectively, with 12 bases between them. The CDR3 bases are TGCGCCAGCAGCTTGGGCGGCGCGCCGACCTACAATGAGCAGTTCTTC. Its translation is CASSLGGAPTYNEQFF.

This chain links TRBV30 with TRBJ2-7, with D possibly matching TRBD1 (6 bases). Trimming left V 3 bases short and J 6 bases short, with 15 bases between. Germline CDR1 and CDR2: GTSNPN and SVGIG (reference sequence). This CDR3 is 13 amino acids long. The CDR3 nucleotides read TGTGCCTGGAGCGTGGGACACGGAGGCGAGCAGTACTTC. Residues: CAWSVGHGGEQYF.

V and J are TRBV5-6 and TRBJ2-5, with 12 bases fitting TRBD1. CDR1 and CDR2 (germline): SGHDT, YYEEEE. The V segment lost 3 bases and the J segment 11 bases; nucleotides outside the gene matches: 11. CDR3 length equals 15 residues. Here the CDR3 reads CASSWDRGLYNEQYF. In DNA form, the CDR3 reads TGTGCCAGCAGCTGGGACAGGGGGCTATACAATGAGCAGTACTTC.

This clonotype was seen once. Since a much larger clone is just one base distant, this may be a read error. The CDR3 loop reads CASSEEQNTEAFF. Written as DNA, the CDR3 is TGTGCCAGCAGCGAAGAACAGAACACTGAAGCTTTCTTT. V and J are TRBV9 and TRBJ1-1; D gene uncertain. Germline CDR1 SGDLS, CDR2 YYNGEE. This CDR3 is 13 amino acids long. Trimming left V 3 bases short and J 1 base short, with 7 bases between.

As concerns this clonotype: A read error may account for a junction end that differs from germline. The CDR3 region is CAGSPGQVGYTF. The DNA for the CDR3 is TGTGCCGGCAGCCCGGGACAGGTTGGCTACACCTTC. The chain recombines TRBV7-2 with TRBJ1-2, with 8 bases aligning to TRBD1. This CDR3 spans 12 amino acids. Germline V CDR1 and CDR2: SGHTA, FQGNSA.

This chain links TRBV5-1 with TRBJ1-1; 12 nucleotides align to TRBD1. The CDR3 has 17 amino acids. Trimming at V came to 5 bases and at J to 5 bases, leaving 13 bases not matched to a gene. Germline lookup yields CDR1 SGHRS and CDR2 YFSETQ. The CDR3 DNA reads as TGCGCCAGCAGGTCTGAAGCCGGGACAGGGGGCAGAACTGAAGCTTTCTTT. It is translated as CASRSEAGTGGRTEAFF.

Of note for this clonotype: Mismatch with germline at one junction end may stem from a read error. This chain connects TRBV5-5 to TRBJ2-7; 8 bases agree with TRBD1. The V gene's germline CDR1 is SGHKS and CDR2 YYEKEE (reference sequence). The CDR3 consists of 15 residues. The CDR3 DNA reads as TGTGCCGGCAGCTCCCGGGCGACAGGGGTAGAAGAGCAGTACTTC. Protein sequence: CAGSSRATGVEEQYF.

The genes are TRBV7-3 and TRBJ2-2; 8 nucleotides agree with TRBD1. The V and J ends lost 5 bases and 4 bases, in that order; junction bases with no gene match: 6. The CDR3 loop spans 15 amino acids. Germline V gene sequence: CDR1 SGHTA, CDR2 FQGTGA. The CDR3 bases are TGTGCCAGCAGCCCAGGGGGCAAGGGCACCGGGGAGCTGTTTTTT. Translation: CASSPGGKGTGELFF.

As for this clonotype: Sequence at one end of the junction differs from germline and may be a read error. This chain links TRBV20-1 with TRBJ2-3; 10 bases line up with TRBD2. The CDR3 is 14 amino acids. Germline V lookup: CDR1 DFQATT, CDR2 SNEGSKA (reference sequence). CDR3 sequence: CSTSLAGVPDTQYF. The CDR3 DNA reads as TGCAGTACTAGTCTAGCGGGAGTCCCAGATACGCAGTATTTT.

The V call is TRBV3-1, the J call TRBJ1-2; D perhaps matches TRBD1 (6 bases). Germline V lookup: CDR1 LGHDT, CDR2 YNNKEL (reference sequence). CDR3 length: 15 residues. V was trimmed by 0 bases and J by 5 bases, leaving 13 bases between them. CDR3 region: CASSQEGTGSYGYTF. CDR3 nucleotides: TGTGCCAGCAGCCAAGAAGGTACAGGGAGTTATGGCTACACCTTC.

The chain couples TRBV9 to TRBJ2-3; TRBD2 agrees at 10 bases. The V gene end was trimmed by 8 bases and the J gene end by 7 bases; junction bases not matched to a gene: 16. This CDR3 region has 16 residues. Germline assignment: CDR1 SGDLS and CDR2 YYNGEE. CDR3 nucleotide sequence: TGTGCCAGTAGCCGACCCCTAGCGGGAGTGGGGAATACGCAGTATTTT. Translating gives CASSRPLAGVGNTQYF. Drawing the rest from reference TRBV9 and TRBJ2-3, the complete variable domain is DSGVTQTPKHLITATGQRVTLRCSPRSGDLSVYWYQQSLDQGLQFLIQYYNGEERAKGNILERFSAQQFPDLHSELNLSSLELGDSALYFCASSRPLAGVGNTQYFGPGTRLTVL.

The V and J genes are TRBV6-1 and TRBJ2-2; a possible D gene is TRBD2 (6 bases). CDR3 length equals 17 residues. The germline V gene encodes CDR1 MNHNS and CDR2 SASEGT. V was clipped by 6 bases and J by 2 bases, with 19 bases between them. CDR3 protein: CASSSGGILLNTGELFF. The CDR3 DNA is TGTGCCAGCAGCTCTGGGGGGATCCTACTAAACACCGGGGAGCTGTTTTTT.

The V call is TRBV6-1, the J call TRBJ2-3, with D uncertain. Per the germline V gene, CDR1 is MNHNS and CDR2 is SASEGT. The ends were cut back, 6 bases at V and 5 bases at J, with 24 bases in the middle. The length of the CDR3 is 17 residues. The CDR3 DNA is TGTGCCAGCAGCCTAATCAATGGACCCGAAACGGGAGATACGCAGTATTTT. Translation gives CASSLINGPETGDTQYF.

This clonotype appeared a few times. V usage is TRBV7-2 and J usage is TRBJ1-1; the D gene is possibly TRBD1 (5 bases). The V gene's germline CDR1 is SGHTA and CDR2 FQGNSA. The CDR3 sequence is 14 residues long. Trimming removed 3 bases at V and 5 bases at J, with 13 bases between. In DNA form, the CDR3 reads TGTGCCAGCAGCTTCTCGGGGCCGGGAACTGAAGCTTTCTTT. Its translation is CASSFSGPGTEAFF.

The V gene is TRBV7-9, the J gene TRBJ1-1; D is uncertain. V shed 3 bases and J shed 7 bases, with 12 bases lying between them. Germline CDR1 is SEHNR and CDR2 is FQNEAQ (reference sequence). The CDR3 loop spans 13 amino acids. The CDR3 here is CASSLIIGDEAFF. Here the CDR3 DNA reads TGTGCCAGCAGCTTGATAATTGGAGATGAAGCTTTCTTT.

The chain employs TRBV12-3 or TRBV12-4 and TRBJ1-2; D is unclear. Trimming stripped 3 bases from V and 5 bases from J, with 13 bases between. The CDR3 runs 14 residues. In nucleotides, the CDR3 is TGTGCCAGCAGTTTCGAGGCAGGCGGATATGGCTACACCTTC. Translating gives CASSFEAGGYGYTF.

This clonotype was seen a few times. V gene TRBV5-4 combines with J gene TRBJ2-7; 12 positions match TRBD1. Trimming at V came to 4 bases and at J to 6 bases, leaving 8 bases not matched to a gene. Germline lookup yields CDR1 SGHNT and CDR2 YYREEE (reference sequence). The CDR3 consists of 15 residues. The CDR3 region has the DNA TGTGCCAGCAGCCAACTGGGGACAGGGGGCTTCGAGCAGTACTTC. Translation: CASSQLGTGGFEQYF.

This clonotype has just a few counts. The rearrangement links TRBV6-1 to TRBJ2-5, with unresolved D. There are 13 residues in the CDR3. Trimming pared 11 bases from V and 3 bases from J, leaving 16 bases between. Germline V lookup: CDR1 MNHNS, CDR2 SASEGT. This chain's CDR3 is CACLRTPEETQYF. DNA of the CDR3: TGTGCCTGTTTGAGGACGCCGGAAGAGACCCAGTACTTC.

A few counts support this clonotype. The genes are TRBV11-2 and TRBJ1-5, with D possibly TRBD1 on 5 matching bases. The germline CDR1 and CDR2 sequences are SGHAT and FQNNGV. V was trimmed by 5 bases and J by 2 bases, leaving 16 bases between them. The CDR3 contains 16 residues. This chain's CDR3 is CASSPGGGLGNQPQHF. The CDR3 DNA is TGTGCCAGCAGCCCTGGTGGGGGTCTTGGCAATCAGCCCCAGCATTTT.